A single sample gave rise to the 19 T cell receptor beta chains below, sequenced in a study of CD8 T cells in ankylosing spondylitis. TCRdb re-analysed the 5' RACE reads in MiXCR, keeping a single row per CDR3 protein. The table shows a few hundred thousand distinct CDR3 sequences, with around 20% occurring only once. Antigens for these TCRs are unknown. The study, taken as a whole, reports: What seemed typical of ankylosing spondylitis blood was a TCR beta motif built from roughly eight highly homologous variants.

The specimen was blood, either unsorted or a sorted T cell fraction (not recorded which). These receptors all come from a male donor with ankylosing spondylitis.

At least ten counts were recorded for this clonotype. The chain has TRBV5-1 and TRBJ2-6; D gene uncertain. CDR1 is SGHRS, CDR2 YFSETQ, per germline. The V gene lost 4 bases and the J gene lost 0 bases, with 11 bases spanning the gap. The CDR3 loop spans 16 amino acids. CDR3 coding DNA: TGCGCCAGCAGCAAATCCGATAGCTCTGGGGCCAACGTCCTGACTTTC. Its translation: CASSKSDSSGANVLTF.

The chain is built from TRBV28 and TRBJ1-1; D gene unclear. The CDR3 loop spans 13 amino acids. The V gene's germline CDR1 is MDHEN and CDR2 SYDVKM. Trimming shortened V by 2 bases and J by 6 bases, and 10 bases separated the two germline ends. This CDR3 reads CASSLNSISEAFF. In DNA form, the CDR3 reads TGTGCCAGCAGTTTAAACAGTATTTCTGAAGCTTTCTTT.

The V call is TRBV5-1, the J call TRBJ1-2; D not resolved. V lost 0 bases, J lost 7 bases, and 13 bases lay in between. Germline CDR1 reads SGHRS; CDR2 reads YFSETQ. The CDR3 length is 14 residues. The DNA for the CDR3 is TGCGCCAGCAGCTTGGAGGGAACTCTAGGTGGCTACACCTTC. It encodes CASSLEGTLGGYTF.

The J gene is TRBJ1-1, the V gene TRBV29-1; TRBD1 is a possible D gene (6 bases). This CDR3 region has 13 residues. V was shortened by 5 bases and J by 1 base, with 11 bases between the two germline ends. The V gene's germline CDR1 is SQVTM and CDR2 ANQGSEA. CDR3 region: CSVRTGTNTEAFF. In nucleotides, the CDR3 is TGCAGCGTTCGAACAGGGACGAACACTGAAGCTTTCTTT. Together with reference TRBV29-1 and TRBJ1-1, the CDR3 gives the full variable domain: SAVISQKPSRDICQRGTSLTIQCQVDSQVTMMFWYRQQPGQSLTLIATANQGSEATYESGFVIDKFPISRPNLTFSTLTVSNMSPEDSSIYLCSVRTGTNTEAFFGQGTRLTVV.

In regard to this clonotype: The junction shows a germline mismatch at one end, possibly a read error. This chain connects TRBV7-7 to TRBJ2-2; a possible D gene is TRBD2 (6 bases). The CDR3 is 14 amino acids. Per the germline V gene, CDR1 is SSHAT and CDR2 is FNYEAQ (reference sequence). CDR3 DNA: TGTGCTAGCAGCCGAAGCGGGTACACCGGGGAGCTGTTTTTT. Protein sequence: CASSRSGYTGELFF.

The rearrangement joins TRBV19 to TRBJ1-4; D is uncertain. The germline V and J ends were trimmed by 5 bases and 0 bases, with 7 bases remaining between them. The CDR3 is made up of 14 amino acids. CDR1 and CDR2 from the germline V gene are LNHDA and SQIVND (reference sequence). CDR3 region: CASSLGTTNEKLFF. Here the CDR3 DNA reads TGTGCCAGTAGTTTGGGGACAACTAATGAAAAACTGTTTTTT.

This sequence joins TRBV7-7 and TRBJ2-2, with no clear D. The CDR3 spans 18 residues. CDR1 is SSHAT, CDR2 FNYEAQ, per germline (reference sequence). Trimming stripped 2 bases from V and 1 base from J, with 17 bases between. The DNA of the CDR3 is TGTGCCAGCAGCTTAATCTCGCACACCCTTTTGAACACCGGGGAGCTGTTTTTT. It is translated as CASSLISHTLLNTGELFF. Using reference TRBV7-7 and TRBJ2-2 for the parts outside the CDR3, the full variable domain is GAGVSQSPRYKVTKRGQDVTLRCDPISSHATLYWYQQALGQGPEFLTYFNYEAQPDKSGLPSDRFSAERPEGSISTLTIQRTEQRDSAMYRCASSLISHTLLNTGELFFGEGSRLTVL.

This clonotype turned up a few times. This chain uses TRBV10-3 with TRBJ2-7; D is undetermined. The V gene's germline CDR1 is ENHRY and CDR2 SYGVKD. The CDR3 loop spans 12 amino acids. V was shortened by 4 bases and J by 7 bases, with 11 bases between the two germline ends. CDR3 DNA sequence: TGTGCCATCAGTGGGTACCCTAGGGAGCAGTACTTC. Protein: CAISGYPREQYF.

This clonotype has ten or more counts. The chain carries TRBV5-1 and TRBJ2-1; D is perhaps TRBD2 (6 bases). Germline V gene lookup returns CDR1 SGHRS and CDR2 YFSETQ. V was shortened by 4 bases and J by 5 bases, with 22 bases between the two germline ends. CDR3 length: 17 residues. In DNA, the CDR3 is TGCGCCAGCAGCGCCGGAGGGTTAGCGGTCTTAAACAATGAGCAGTTCTTC. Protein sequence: CASSAGGLAVLNNEQFF.

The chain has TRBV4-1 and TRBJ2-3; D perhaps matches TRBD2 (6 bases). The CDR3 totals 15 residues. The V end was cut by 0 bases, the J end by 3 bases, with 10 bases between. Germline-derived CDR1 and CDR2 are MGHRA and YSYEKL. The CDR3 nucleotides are TGCGCCAGCAGCCAAGATAGGAGCGGGACAGATACGCAGTATTTT. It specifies CASSQDRSGTDTQYF.

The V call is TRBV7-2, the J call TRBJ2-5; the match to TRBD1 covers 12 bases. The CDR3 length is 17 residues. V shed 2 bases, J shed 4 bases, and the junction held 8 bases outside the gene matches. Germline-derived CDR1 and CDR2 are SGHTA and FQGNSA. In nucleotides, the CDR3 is TGTGCCAGCAGCTTAATCGGCGGGACAGGGGGCGTAGAGACCCAGTACTTC. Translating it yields CASSLIGGTGGVETQYF.

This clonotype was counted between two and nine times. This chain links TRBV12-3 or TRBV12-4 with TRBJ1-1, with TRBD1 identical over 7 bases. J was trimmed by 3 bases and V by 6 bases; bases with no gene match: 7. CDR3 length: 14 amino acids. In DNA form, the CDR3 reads TGTGCCAGCAGACTTGGACAGGTCTACACTGAAGCTTTCTTT. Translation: CASRLGQVYTEAFF.

Here the CDR3 DNA reads TGCAGTGCTAGTTACAGGGTTGACGGGGAGCTGTTTTTT. This translates into CSASYRVDGELFF. The rearrangement joins TRBV20-1 to TRBJ2-2, with a tentative D call TRBD1 (6 bases). The CDR3 is made up of 13 amino acids. Germline V gene sequence: CDR1 DFQATT, CDR2 SNEGSKA (reference sequence). V was shortened by 3 bases and J by 7 bases, with 12 bases between the two germline ends.

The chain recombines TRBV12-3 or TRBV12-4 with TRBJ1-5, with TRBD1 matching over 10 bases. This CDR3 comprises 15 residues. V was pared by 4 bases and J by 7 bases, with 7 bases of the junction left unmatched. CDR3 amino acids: CASSWAGTGVQPQHF. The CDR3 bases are TGTGCCAGCAGTTGGGCCGGGACAGGGGTACAGCCCCAGCATTTT.

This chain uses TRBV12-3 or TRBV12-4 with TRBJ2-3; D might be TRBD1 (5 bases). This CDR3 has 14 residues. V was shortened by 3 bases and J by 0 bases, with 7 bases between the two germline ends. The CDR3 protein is CASSFDRSTDTQYF. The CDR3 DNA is TGTGCCAGCAGTTTCGACAGAAGCACAGATACGCAGTATTTT.

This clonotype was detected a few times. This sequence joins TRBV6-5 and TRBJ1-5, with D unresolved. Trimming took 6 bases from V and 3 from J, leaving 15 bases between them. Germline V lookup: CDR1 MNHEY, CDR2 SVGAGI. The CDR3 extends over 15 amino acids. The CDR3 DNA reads TGTGCCAGCAGGTACACCTCAGGCTTCAATCAGCCCCAGCATTTT. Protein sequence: CASRYTSGFNQPQHF.

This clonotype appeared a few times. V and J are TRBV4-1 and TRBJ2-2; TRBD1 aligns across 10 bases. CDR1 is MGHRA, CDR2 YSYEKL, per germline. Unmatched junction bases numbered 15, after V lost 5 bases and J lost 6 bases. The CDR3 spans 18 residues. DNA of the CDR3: TGCGCCAGCAGCGAATACTCCGGGACAGGGGTAGGAGCCGGGGAGCTGTTTTTT. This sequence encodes CASSEYSGTGVGAGELFF.

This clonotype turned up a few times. The CDR3 nucleotides are TGTGCCAGCAGTTACCAGGGACAGGTCGGGGGAGAGCAGTACTTC. It codes for CASSYQGQVGGEQYF. The chain joins TRBV6-5 to TRBJ2-7; 8 positions match TRBD1. V lost 2 bases and J lost 7; bases outside the gene matches: 10. There are 15 residues in the CDR3. Looked up from germline, CDR1 is MNHEY and CDR2 is SVGAGI.

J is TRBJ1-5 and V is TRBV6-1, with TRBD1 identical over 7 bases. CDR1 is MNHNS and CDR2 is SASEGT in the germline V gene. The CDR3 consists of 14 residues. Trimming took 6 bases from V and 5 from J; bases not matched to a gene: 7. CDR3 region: CASRQTGDDQPQHF. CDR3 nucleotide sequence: TGTGCCAGCAGGCAAACAGGGGACGATCAGCCCCAGCATTTT.